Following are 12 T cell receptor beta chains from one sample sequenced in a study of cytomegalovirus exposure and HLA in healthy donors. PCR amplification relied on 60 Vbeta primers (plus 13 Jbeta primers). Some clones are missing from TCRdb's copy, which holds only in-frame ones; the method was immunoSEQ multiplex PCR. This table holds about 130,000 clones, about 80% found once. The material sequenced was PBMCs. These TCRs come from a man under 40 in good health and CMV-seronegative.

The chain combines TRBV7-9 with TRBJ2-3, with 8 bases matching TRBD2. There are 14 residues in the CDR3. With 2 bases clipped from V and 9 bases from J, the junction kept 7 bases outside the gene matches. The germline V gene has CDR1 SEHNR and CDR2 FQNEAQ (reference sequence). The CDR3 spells CASSLQPGLGTQYF. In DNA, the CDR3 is TGTGCCAGCAGCTTACAACCGGGACTAGGGACGCAGTATTTT.

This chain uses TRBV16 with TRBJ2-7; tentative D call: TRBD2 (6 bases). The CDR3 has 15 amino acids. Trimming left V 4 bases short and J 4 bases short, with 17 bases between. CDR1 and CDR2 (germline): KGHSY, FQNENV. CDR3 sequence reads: CASSPPEGRGYEQYF. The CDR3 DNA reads TGTGCCAGCAGCCCCCCGGAAGGGCGGGGATACGAGCAGTACTTC.

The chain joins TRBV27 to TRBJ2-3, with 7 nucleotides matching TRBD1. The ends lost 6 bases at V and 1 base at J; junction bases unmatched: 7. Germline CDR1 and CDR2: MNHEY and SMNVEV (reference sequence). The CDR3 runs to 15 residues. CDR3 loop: CASSPWTGRTDTQYF. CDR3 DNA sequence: TGTGCCAGCAGCCCCTGGACAGGCCGCACAGATACGCAGTATTTT.

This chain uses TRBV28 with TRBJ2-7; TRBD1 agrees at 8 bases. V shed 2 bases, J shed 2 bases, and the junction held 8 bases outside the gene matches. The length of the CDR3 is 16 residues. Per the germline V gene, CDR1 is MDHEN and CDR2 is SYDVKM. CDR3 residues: CASSLTGQGATYEQYF. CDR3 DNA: TGTGCCAGCAGTTTAACCGGGCAGGGGGCTACCTACGAGCAGTACTTC.

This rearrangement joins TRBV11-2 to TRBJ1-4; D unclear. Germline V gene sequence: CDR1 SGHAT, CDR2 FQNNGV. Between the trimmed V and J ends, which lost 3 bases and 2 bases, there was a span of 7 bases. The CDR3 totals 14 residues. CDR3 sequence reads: CASSLVETNEKLFF. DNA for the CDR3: TGTGCCAGCAGCTTGGTGGAGACTAATGAAAAACTGTTTTTT.

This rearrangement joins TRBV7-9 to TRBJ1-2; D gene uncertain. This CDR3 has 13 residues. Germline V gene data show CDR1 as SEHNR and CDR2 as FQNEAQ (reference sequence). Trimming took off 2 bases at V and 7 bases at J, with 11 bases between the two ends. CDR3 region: CASSLWPRSGYTF. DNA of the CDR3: TGTGCCAGCAGCTTATGGCCCCGCAGTGGCTACACCTTC.

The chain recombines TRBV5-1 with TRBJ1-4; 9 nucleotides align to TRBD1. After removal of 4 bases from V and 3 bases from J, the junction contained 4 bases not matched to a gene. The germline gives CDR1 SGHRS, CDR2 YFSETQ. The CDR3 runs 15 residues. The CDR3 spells CASSPGTGSNEKLFF. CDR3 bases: TGCGCCAGCAGCCCCGGGACAGGGTCTAATGAAAAACTGTTTTTT.

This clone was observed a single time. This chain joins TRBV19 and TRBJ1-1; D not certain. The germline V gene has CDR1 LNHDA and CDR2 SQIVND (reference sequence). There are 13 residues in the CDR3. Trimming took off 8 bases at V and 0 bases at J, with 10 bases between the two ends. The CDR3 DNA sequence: TGTGCCAGTCGGACGGGGATGAACACTGAAGCTTTCTTT. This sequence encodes CASRTGMNTEAFF.

CDR3 loop: CASSQEGELAGTSSYNEQFF. In DNA form, the CDR3 reads TGTGCCAGCAGCCAAGAGGGGGAACTAGCGGGTACGAGCTCCTACAATGAGCAGTTCTTC. The J gene is TRBJ2-1, the V gene TRBV4-2; TRBD2 matches at 9 bases. V was pared by 0 bases and J by 0 bases, with 12 bases of the junction left unmatched. The CDR3 totals 20 residues. Germline CDR1 LGHNA, CDR2 YNFKEQ.

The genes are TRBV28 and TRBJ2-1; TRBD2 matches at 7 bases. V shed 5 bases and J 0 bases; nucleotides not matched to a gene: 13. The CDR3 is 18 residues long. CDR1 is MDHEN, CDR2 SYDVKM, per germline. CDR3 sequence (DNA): TGTGCCAGCAGTCCCAGGAACCGTGGCGGGAGCTCCTACAATGAGCAGTTCTTC. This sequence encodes CASSPRNRGGSSYNEQFF. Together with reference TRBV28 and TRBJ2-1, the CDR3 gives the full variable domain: DVKVTQSSRYLVKRTGEKVFLECVQDMDHENMFWYRQDPGLGLRLIYFSYDVKMKEKGDIPEGYSVSREKKERFSLILESASTNQTSMYLCASSPRNRGGSSYNEQFFGPGTRLTVL.

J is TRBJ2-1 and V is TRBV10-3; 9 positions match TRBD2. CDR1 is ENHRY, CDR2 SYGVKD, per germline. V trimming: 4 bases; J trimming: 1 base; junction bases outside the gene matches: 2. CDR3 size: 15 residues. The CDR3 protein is CAISVSGRSYNEQFF. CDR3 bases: TGTGCCATCAGTGTGAGCGGGAGGTCCTACAATGAGCAGTTCTTC.

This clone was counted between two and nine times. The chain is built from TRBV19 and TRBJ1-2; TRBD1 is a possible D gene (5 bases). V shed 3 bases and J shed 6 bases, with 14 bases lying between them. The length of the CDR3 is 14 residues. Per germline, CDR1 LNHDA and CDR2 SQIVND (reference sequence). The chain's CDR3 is CASSIFQGTNGYTF. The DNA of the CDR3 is TGTGCCAGTAGTATTTTCCAGGGAACGAATGGCTACACCTTC. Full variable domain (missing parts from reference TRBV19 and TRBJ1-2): DGGITQSPKYLFRKEGQNVTLSCEQNLNHDAMYWYRQDPGQGLRLIYYSQIVNDFQKGDIAEGYSVSREKKESFPLTVTSAQKNPTAFYLCASSIFQGTNGYTFGSGTRLTVV.